This entry features one T cell receptor beta chain sequence. Antigen specificity is unknown. This entry comes from a study of beta chain features in type 1 diabetes. Of the isolated RNA, all was reverse transcribed, and so the sequenced material was expressed TCRB transcripts. Some clones are missing from TCRdb's copy, which holds only in-frame ones; the method was immunoSEQ multiplex PCR. The table shows a few hundred thousand clones, with approximately 14% occurring only once. CDR1 and CDR2 from the germline V gene are GTSNPN and SVGIG (reference sequence). Trimming removed 3 bases from V and 0 bases from J, with 9 bases in between. The length of the CDR3 is 15 residues. General study findings and limits: Sequencing used cDNA, and cells with high TCR expression could therefore be over-represented. Moderate yet significant TCRB CDR3 shortening was seen in Type 1 diabetes patients in all four CD4+ subsets.

The sample consisted of naive CD4+ T cells from blood. This TCR derives from a man aged 30-40 years with type 1 diabetes. The chain uses TRBV30 and TRBJ2-6; a weak D match, TRBD2 (5 bases). Here the CDR3 DNA reads TGTGCCTGGAGAGGACTCTCCTCTGGGGCCAACGTCCTGACTTTC. It specifies CAWRGLSSGANVLTF. The full variable domain, in which reference TRBV30 and TRBJ2-6 provide the parts outside the CDR3, is SQTIHQWPATLVQPVGSPLSLECTVEGTSNPNLYWYRQAAGRGLQLLFYSVGIGQISSEVPQNLSASRPQDRQFILSSKKLLLSDSGFYLCAWRGLSSGANVLTFGAGSRLTVL.